These 18 T cell receptor beta chains came from one sample sequenced in a study of T cells in Graves' hyperthyroidism and ophthalmopathy. From RNA transcripts, TCR beta CDR3 regions were amplified. The HTBI primer set was used in a first-round RT-PCR of the TCR CDR3. Via MiXCR, TCRdb re-called the multiplex PCR reads, giving one row per CDR3 protein. The table has about 570,000 distinct CDR3 sequences, more than 45% seen once. The specimen was peripheral blood or thyroid tissue (not recorded which). The source of these receptors is an adult woman with Graves' disease, either hyperthyroidism or ophthalmopathy (not recorded which).

Comments on this clonotype: A much larger clone differs by one base, so this may be a read error. No DNA is shown, since the ends of the CDR3 on it are uncertain; the CDR3 is the one TCRdb lists. The chain uses TRBV6-1 and TRBJ2-6; TRBD1, the table's D call, lacks a check against the DNA. Including both end residues, the CDR3 is 13 amino acids long. Germline CDR1 MNHNS, CDR2 SASEGT. The CDR3 sequence is CASFARGANVPTF.

This clonotype has more than one count but fewer than ten. This chain uses TRBV2 with TRBJ1-1, with TRBD1 as a possible D gene (5 bases). The germline V gene encodes CDR1 SNHLY and CDR2 FYNNEI. Trimming removed 6 bases at V and 11 bases at J, with 16 bases between. The CDR3 runs to 12 residues. CDR3 loop: CASSQSGTGAFF. The CDR3 DNA reads as TGTGCCAGCAGCCAATCCGGGACTGGGGCTTTCTTT. Supplemented by reference TRBV2 and TRBJ1-1, the full variable domain reads EPEVTQTPSHQVTQMGQEVILRCVPISNHLYFYWYRQILGQKVEFLVSFYNNEISEKSEIFDDQFSVERPDGSNFTLKIRSTKLEDSAMYFCASSQSGTGAFFGQGTRLTVV.

This clonotype was detected a few times. The rearrangement uses TRBV15 and TRBJ1-1; D remains ambiguous. CDR3 size: 14 residues. Germline V gene data show CDR1 as LNHNV and CDR2 as YYDKDF (reference sequence). Trimming took off 7 bases at V and 3 bases at J, with 15 bases between the two ends. The CDR3 DNA reads as TGTGCCACCACTCGTCAGACATTGGACACTGAAGCTTTCTTT. Protein: CATTRQTLDTEAFF.

The chain recombines TRBV20-1 with TRBJ1-1, with no clear D. Per germline, CDR1 DFQATT and CDR2 SNEGSKA (reference sequence). CDR3 length: 16 residues. Trimming cost V 6 bases and J 4 bases, with 24 bases left between them. In DNA form, the CDR3 reads TGCAGTGCCATCCCGGCAGTGTCACGTATAGGCACTGAAGCTTTCTTT. As protein: CSAIPAVSRIGTEAFF.

This clonotype was counted at least ten times. V usage is TRBV4-1 and J usage is TRBJ2-5; 12 nucleotides agree with TRBD2. CDR3 size: 16 residues. Trimming took 2 bases from V and 5 from J; bases not matched to a gene: 6. Germline-derived CDR1 and CDR2 are MGHRA and YSYEKL. The CDR3 DNA is TGCGCCAGCAGCCAAATCCTAGCGGGAGGGGGGGAGACCCAGTACTTC. Translating gives CASSQILAGGGETQYF.

This clonotype was recorded a few times. This CDR3 reads CASSPTGQSVNSPLHF. The CDR3 nucleotides read TGTGCCAGCAGTCCCACCGGACAGTCCGTTAATTCACCCCTCCACTTT. This sequence joins TRBV7-9 and TRBJ1-6; D possibly corresponds to TRBD1 (6 bases). Germline V CDR1 and CDR2: SEHNR, FQNEAQ (reference sequence). Trimming left V 6 bases short and J 6 bases short, with 18 bases between. CDR3 length: 16 residues.

This rearrangement joins TRBV25-1 to TRBJ2-5; 7 nucleotides align to TRBD2. CDR3 size: 17 residues. CDR1 and CDR2 from the germline V gene are MGHDK and SYGVNS. V lost 4 bases, J lost 6 bases, and 17 bases stayed unmatched. CDR3 sequence reads: CASSARDGREGSKTQYF. The CDR3 DNA is TGTGCCAGCAGTGCTAGAGATGGGAGGGAGGGTTCGAAGACCCAGTACTTC.

This clonotype showed up just once. At one end, the junction sequence differs from germline, possibly due to a read error. The V and J genes are TRBV19 and TRBJ1-5, with D perhaps matching TRBD1 (5 bases). In germline, CDR1 is LNHDA, CDR2 SQIVND (reference sequence). The CDR3 runs 14 residues. This CDR3 is CTSSSRDAYQPQHF. The CDR3 DNA reads TGTACCAGTAGCTCCAGGGACGCTTATCAGCCCCAGCATTTT. The variable domain in full, with the rest retrieved from reference TRBV19 and TRBJ1-5, is DGGITQSPKYLFRKEGQNVTLSCEQNLNHDAMYWYRQDPGQGLRLIYYSQIVNDFQKGDIAEGYSVSREKKESFPLTVTSAQKNPTAFYLCTSSSRDAYQPQHFGDGTRLSIL.

J is TRBJ1-2 and V is TRBV19; D is unclear. The ends were cut back, 4 bases at V and 2 bases at J, with 2 bases in the middle. This CDR3 has 11 amino acids. CDR1 and CDR2 from the germline V gene are LNHDA and SQIVND (reference sequence). CDR3 coding DNA: TGTGCCAGTAGTACAAACTATGGCTACACCTTC. As protein: CASSTNYGYTF.

As regards this clonotype: This is likely a read error, given that the CDR3 carries no conserved phenylalanine or tryptophan at its end. The chain has TRBV7-2 and TRBJ2-7, with D perhaps TRBD2 (6 bases). Germline CDR1 reads SGHTA; CDR2 reads FQGNSA. The CDR3 contains 14 residues. With 5 bases removed from V and 0 bases from J, the gap between germline ends came to 11 bases. CDR3 amino acids: CASSPRLVSYEQYL. The CDR3 DNA follows: TGTGCCAGCAGCCCTCGACTAGTCTCCTACGAGCAGTACCTC.

This clonotype was seen once. The CDR3 here is CATSRGRGGGVSYEQYF. The CDR3, as DNA: TGTGCCACCAGCAGAGGAAGGGGAGGAGGGGTGTCCTACGAGCAGTACTTC. V usage is TRBV15 and J usage is TRBJ2-7; perhaps TRBD2 as D (6 bases). The CDR3 spans 17 residues. From germline, CDR1 is LNHNV and CDR2 YYDKDF (reference sequence). V shed 1 base and J shed 1 base, with 17 bases lying between them.

This clonotype was counted a few times. The V and J genes are TRBV4-1 and TRBJ1-2; no clear D gene. The V gene lost 0 bases and the J gene lost 2 bases, with 7 bases spanning the gap. CDR1 and CDR2 (germline): MGHRA, YSYEKL. The CDR3 runs 14 residues. The CDR3 region is CASSQDAQNYGYTF. The CDR3 region has the DNA TGCGCCAGCAGCCAAGATGCTCAGAACTATGGCTACACCTTC.

This clonotype has at least ten counts. The V call is TRBV4-1, the J call TRBJ2-7, with TRBD2 identical over 9 bases. Germline V gene lookup returns CDR1 MGHRA and CDR2 YSYEKL. J was trimmed by 5 bases and V by 0 bases; bases with no gene match: 8. The CDR3 consists of 16 residues. The CDR3 spells CASSQDRGLASHEQYF. Written as DNA, the CDR3 is TGCGCCAGCAGCCAAGATCGGGGACTAGCATCCCACGAGCAGTACTTC.

The chain couples TRBV5-4 to TRBJ2-5, with 11 bases aligning to TRBD1. The ends lost 4 bases at V and 4 bases at J; junction bases unmatched: 3. This CDR3 is 14 amino acids long. CDR1 SGHNT and CDR2 YYREEE come from the germline V gene (reference sequence). CDR3 sequence reads: CASSGGTGGETQYF. As DNA, the CDR3 is TGTGCCAGCAGCGGGGGGACAGGGGGAGAGACCCAGTACTTC.

This clonotype was found many times. This rearrangement joins TRBV25-1 to TRBJ1-6; D possibly corresponds to TRBD1 (5 bases). Trimming took off 2 bases at V and 10 bases at J, with 15 bases between the two ends. This CDR3 is 15 amino acids long. The germline V gene encodes CDR1 MGHDK and CDR2 SYGVNS. The CDR3 sequence: CASSEGAGLRSPLHF. The CDR3 DNA reads as TGTGCCAGCAGTGAAGGAGCGGGGCTTCGATCACCCCTCCACTTT.

This clonotype was counted many times. V and J are TRBV2 and TRBJ2-5; TRBD2 is a possible D gene (6 bases). Germline values: CDR1 SNHLY, CDR2 FYNNEI. V lost 8 bases to trimming and J lost 5 bases, with 18 bases between them. The length of the CDR3 is 14 residues. The CDR3 sequence is CASPNGSWDETQYF. Written as DNA, the CDR3 is TGTGCCAGCCCGAACGGGAGTTGGGATGAGACCCAGTACTTC.

Remarks on this clonotype: A junction end diverges from the germline sequence, so it may reflect a read error. The rearrangement uses TRBV9 and TRBJ1-5; TRBD1 aligns across 8 bases. The CDR3 totals 16 residues. Germline CDR1 is SGDLS and CDR2 is YYNGEE. The CDR3 sequence: CASSELTGVGDQPQHF. The CDR3 DNA reads as TGCGCCAGCAGTGAATTGACAGGGGTCGGGGATCAGCCCCAGCATTTT.

Comments on this clonotype: The junction and the germline gene differ at one end; a read error may be behind it. The rearrangement joins TRBV7-9 to TRBJ2-7; 8 bases are shared with TRBD1. In germline, CDR1 is SEHNR, CDR2 FQNEAQ (reference sequence). CDR3 length: 15 amino acids. CDR3: CASSPAIGQGYEQYF. CDR3 coding DNA: TGCGCCAGCAGCCCAGCAATAGGACAGGGTTACGAGCAGTACTTC.